The text below deals with one T cell receptor (beta chain). The sample is drawn from a study of blood T cell repertoires in COVID-19. Methods used by the authors: Amplification of reference gene primers was used by the study to estimate nucleated cell counts. Assay used: immunoSEQ multiplex PCR; TCRdb lists only in-frame clones, some missing. The V and J calls and clone size were taken over from that table, and D and trimming were inferred from the DNA. The repertoire holds some 190,000 clones, with roughly nine tenths as singletons. Sequencing was performed on peripheral blood. This receptor was obtained from a man aged 30 to 39 with acute or convalescent COVID-19.

The CDR3 protein is CASSPGDDSNQPQHF. As DNA, the CDR3 is TGTGCCAGCAGCCCGGGAGATGATAGCAATCAGCCCCAGCATTTT. V is TRBV9 and J is TRBJ1-5, with D unclear. CDR1 is SGDLS, CDR2 YYNGEE, per germline. The CDR3 runs 15 residues. V lost 4 bases and J lost 0, with 11 bases in between.